The 29 T cell receptor beta chains below were found in one sample sequenced in a study of cytomegalovirus exposure and HLA in healthy donors. The PCR had 60 Vbeta and 13 Jbeta primers. Clones were sequenced by immunoSEQ multiplex PCR, and TCRdb holds only the in-frame ones, with some missing. This table lists 100,000 to 150,000 clones. The specimen sequenced was PBMCs. These receptors all stem from a man aged 35 to 55 in good health and CMV-seronegative.

The V and J genes are TRBV5-1 and TRBJ2-7; 10 bases agree with TRBD2. Trimming cost V 0 bases and J 5 bases; bases outside gene matches: 2. Germline V gene lookup returns CDR1 SGHRS and CDR2 YFSETQ. There are 14 residues in the CDR3. The CDR3 here is CASSLGGTSDEQYF. CDR3 in DNA: TGCGCCAGCAGCTTGGGGGGGACTAGCGACGAGCAGTACTTC.

The CDR3 sequence is CAISETGRLAGSYEQYF. As DNA, the CDR3 is TGTGCCATCAGTGAGACAGGGAGACTAGCTGGTTCCTACGAGCAGTACTTC. V usage is TRBV10-3 and J usage is TRBJ2-7, with a possible D match to TRBD2 (7 bases). Germline lookup yields CDR1 ENHRY and CDR2 SYGVKD. The CDR3 has 17 residues. V shed 2 bases and J shed 1 base, with 18 bases lying between them.

The chain links TRBV5-1 to TRBJ1-3; the D gene is possibly TRBD1 (5 bases). Germline CDR1 and CDR2: SGHRS and YFSETQ. The CDR3 totals 16 residues. Trimming took 0 bases from V and 2 from J, leaving 12 bases between them. Written as DNA, the CDR3 is TGCGCCAGCAGCTTGGCCGGAACAGGTGCTGGAAACACCATATATTTT. It encodes CASSLAGTGAGNTIYF.

The J gene is TRBJ2-1, the V gene TRBV7-2; the D gene is possibly TRBD2 (5 bases). Looked up from germline, CDR1 is SGHTA and CDR2 is FQGNSA. The CDR3 spans 14 residues. Trimming shortened V by 5 bases and J by 5 bases, and 13 bases separated the two germline ends. CDR3 in DNA: TGTGCCAGCAGCAGGTCTAGCTTAAACAATGAGCAGTTCTTC. This sequence encodes CASSRSSLNNEQFF.

V and J are TRBV4-1 and TRBJ2-7; possibly TRBD1 for D (5 bases). CDR3 length: 15 amino acids. CDR1 MGHRA and CDR2 YSYEKL come from the germline V gene. The V end lost 1 base, the J end lost 0 bases, and 10 bases lay between the germline ends. The CDR3 DNA follows: TGCGCCAGCAGCCAAGCCCTCCAGGGCTCCTACGAGCAGTACTTC. Translation: CASSQALQGSYEQYF.

The chain recombines TRBV6-5 with TRBJ1-4; TRBD1 matches at 10 bases. V lost 5 bases, J lost 7 bases, and 7 bases stayed unmatched. The CDR3 extends over 15 amino acids. CDR1 and CDR2 (germline): MNHEY, SVGAGI. CDR3 DNA sequence: TGTGCCAGCAGTGCCCAGACAGGGGGCCCTGAAAAACTGTTTTTT. This gives the protein CASSAQTGGPEKLFF.

V gene TRBV4-2 combines with J gene TRBJ1-1; possible D gene TRBD1, 5 bases. The CDR3 covers 16 residues. Per the germline V gene, CDR1 is LGHNA and CDR2 is YNFKEQ. The V end was cut by 1 base, the J end by 3 bases, with 15 bases between. CDR3 nucleotides: TGTGCCAGCAGCCAAGTCTCCATAGGAGGGGACACTGAAGCTTTCTTT. Translation gives CASSQVSIGGDTEAFF.

V usage is TRBV11-2 and J usage is TRBJ1-4, with TRBD1 matching 7 bases. The CDR3 consists of 14 residues. In germline, CDR1 is SGHAT, CDR2 FQNNGV. J lost 13 bases, V lost 5 bases, and 13 bases had no gene match. CDR3: CASSLSRQGKRLFF. In DNA, the CDR3 is TGTGCCAGCAGCCTCTCAAGACAGGGCAAGAGACTGTTTTTT.

This rearrangement joins TRBV6-6 to TRBJ2-3; D is perhaps TRBD1 (5 bases). From germline, CDR1 is MNHNY and CDR2 SVGAGI (reference sequence). The CDR3 has 15 amino acids. The germline V and J ends were trimmed by 5 bases and 0 bases, with 12 bases remaining between them. CDR3 sequence reads: CASSTSRVSTDTQYF. DNA for the CDR3: TGTGCCAGCAGTACCTCCAGGGTGAGCACAGATACGCAGTATTTT.

A word on this clone: Germline and junction disagree at one end, which may indicate a read error. The chain is built from TRBV10-3 and TRBJ2-1; 9 positions agree with TRBD2. Per the germline V gene, CDR1 is ENHRY and CDR2 is SYGVKD. The length of the CDR3 is 16 residues. For the CDR3, the DNA is TGTGCCATCAGGAGGACTAGCGACACATCCTACAATGGGCAGTTCTTC. This sequence encodes CAIRRTSDTSYNGQFF.

The rearrangement uses TRBV9 and TRBJ2-5, with TRBD2 matching over 11 bases. Trimming took 0 bases from V and 7 from J; bases not matched to a gene: 2. The CDR3 totals 14 residues. Germline V gene data show CDR1 as SGDLS and CDR2 as YYNGEE. CDR3 in amino acids: CASSVVAGGVTQYF. The CDR3 nucleotides are TGTGCCAGCAGCGTAGTAGCGGGAGGGGTGACCCAGTACTTC.

The V gene is TRBV5-1, the J gene TRBJ1-4; 9 bases map to TRBD1. CDR1 is SGHRS, CDR2 YFSETQ, per germline. With V trimmed by 4 bases and J by 7 bases, 5 bases remained unmatched. The CDR3 loop spans 14 amino acids. The CDR3 DNA is TGCGCCAGCAGCCCGGGACAGGGAGGTGAAAAACTGTTTTTT. Translating gives CASSPGQGGEKLFF.

The chain couples TRBV5-4 to TRBJ2-2, with TRBD2 matching over 11 bases. Germline assignment: CDR1 SGHNT and CDR2 YYREEE (reference sequence). V trimming: 5 bases; J trimming: 5 bases; junction bases outside the gene matches: 14. This CDR3 contains 18 residues. CDR3 DNA: TGTGCCAGCAGGGATCAGGGTAGCGGGAGGGCCTGGACCGGGGAGCTGTTTTTT. This sequence encodes CASRDQGSGRAWTGELFF. Complete variable domain (other parts from reference TRBV5-4 and TRBJ2-2): ETGVTQSPTHLIKTRGQQVTLRCSSQSGHNTVSWYQQALGQGPQFIFQYYREEENGRGNFPPRFSGLQFPNYSSELNVNALELDDSALYLCASRDQGSGRAWTGELFFGEGSRLTVL.

The rearrangement uses TRBV2 and TRBJ1-1; D call uncertain. The CDR3 extends over 16 amino acids. Germline CDR1 SNHLY, CDR2 FYNNEI. Deletions cut 2 bases from V and 0 bases from J, with 13 bases between. This CDR3 reads CASSEIGGELNTEAFF. The CDR3 DNA reads TGTGCCAGCAGTGAAATAGGCGGGGAACTGAACACTGAAGCTTTCTTT. Complete variable domain (other parts from reference TRBV2 and TRBJ1-1): EPEVTQTPSHQVTQMGQEVILRCVPISNHLYFYWYRQILGQKVEFLVSFYNNEISEKSEIFDDQFSVERPDGSNFTLKIRSTKLEDSAMYFCASSEIGGELNTEAFFGQGTRLTVV.

This chain joins TRBV13 and TRBJ1-1; 8 nucleotides agree with TRBD1. V was clipped by 5 bases and J by 0 bases; unmatched bases: 5. Germline V gives CDR1 PRHDT, CDR2 FYEKMQ (reference sequence). CDR3 length: 15 residues. The CDR3 nucleotides read TGTGCCAGCAGCCCAATGGACAGGGTGAACACTGAAGCTTTCTTT. Translation gives CASSPMDRVNTEAFF.

V and J are TRBV10-3 and TRBJ2-2, with a tentative D call TRBD1 (5 bases). The CDR3 is 13 residues long. Germline V gene lookup returns CDR1 ENHRY and CDR2 SYGVKD. Trimming left V 4 bases short and J 7 bases short, with 10 bases between. Here the CDR3 DNA reads TGTGCCATCAGTGGACAGAGAGGCGGGGAGCTGTTTTTT. As protein: CAISGQRGGELFF.

V gene TRBV6-1 combines with J gene TRBJ2-1, with 9 bases that match TRBD2. Germline V CDR1 and CDR2: MNHNS, SASEGT. The length of the CDR3 is 15 residues. V lost 7 bases and J lost 0; bases outside the gene matches: 4. The CDR3 DNA is TGTGCCAGCACCTCGACTAGCGGCTCCTACAATGAGCAGTTCTTC. As protein: CASTSTSGSYNEQFF.

This chain joins TRBV28 and TRBJ2-5, with D possibly being TRBD2 (6 bases). This CDR3 has 15 amino acids. CDR1 is MDHEN and CDR2 is SYDVKM in the germline V gene. Trimming shortened V by 5 bases and J by 4 bases, and 17 bases separated the two germline ends. This CDR3 reads CASSAGDPGRETQYF. The CDR3 DNA follows: TGTGCCAGCAGTGCTGGGGACCCCGGGAGAGAGACCCAGTACTTC.

This chain uses TRBV11-1 with TRBJ2-2; 10 bases match TRBD1. Germline loops: CDR1 SGHAT, CDR2 FQDESV (reference sequence). The CDR3 sequence is 17 residues long. The ends lost 2 bases at V and 5 bases at J; junction bases unmatched: 8. The CDR3 reads CASSLRAGQGRTGELFF. In DNA, the CDR3 is TGTGCCAGCAGCTTAAGGGCGGGACAGGGGAGGACCGGGGAGCTGTTTTTT.

V usage is TRBV27 and J usage is TRBJ1-1; TRBD1 aligns across 9 bases. CDR1 and CDR2 (germline): MNHEY, SMNVEV (reference sequence). V lost 5 bases and J lost 4; bases outside the gene matches: 8. This CDR3 has 15 amino acids. This chain's CDR3 is CASSPRDRVPTEAFF. CDR3 coding DNA: TGTGCCAGCAGTCCCCGGGACAGGGTCCCCACTGAAGCTTTCTTT.

The J gene is TRBJ1-1, the V gene TRBV25-1; TRBD1 is a possible D gene (5 bases). This CDR3 comprises 13 residues. Germline V gene sequence: CDR1 MGHDK, CDR2 SYGVNS. With 4 bases removed from V and 2 bases from J, the gap between germline ends came to 8 bases. This CDR3 is CASSGQGNTEAFF. The DNA for the CDR3 is TGTGCCAGCAGTGGGCAGGGTAACACTGAAGCTTTCTTT.

The rearrangement uses TRBV11-2 and TRBJ2-1, with 7 bases lining up with TRBD2. The V and J ends lost 4 bases and 0 bases, in that order; junction bases with no gene match: 6. There are 16 residues in the CDR3. Germline CDR1 SGHAT, CDR2 FQNNGV. As DNA, the CDR3 is TGTGCCAGCAGCTCCCTAGCGGCCAGCTCCTACAATGAGCAGTTCTTC. It encodes CASSSLAASSYNEQFF.

This rearrangement joins TRBV7-2 to TRBJ2-1; 12 positions match TRBD2. CDR1 is SGHTA and CDR2 is FQGNSA in the germline V gene. With V trimmed by 5 bases and J by 7 bases, 9 bases remained unmatched. There are 16 residues in the CDR3. CDR3 residues: CASSILAGGPGNEQFF. The CDR3 region has the DNA TGTGCCAGCAGCATCCTAGCGGGAGGGCCCGGGAATGAGCAGTTCTTC.

The rearrangement uses TRBV6-1 and TRBJ1-1; TRBD1 agrees at 7 bases. Losses at the gene ends were 5 bases for V and 4 bases for J; bases not matched to a gene: 7. CDR3 size: 14 residues. CDR1 and CDR2 from the germline V gene are MNHNS and SASEGT. CDR3 bases: TGTGCCAGCAGTTCCCAGGGGGGAGGCACTGAAGCTTTCTTT. Translation gives CASSSQGGGTEAFF.

The CDR3 DNA reads as TGTGCCAGCAGCCTCGGCGGTGAGCAGTTCTTC. Its translation: CASSLGGEQFF. The chain carries TRBV7-9 and TRBJ2-1, with D uncertain. The CDR3 extends over 11 amino acids. The germline V gene has CDR1 SEHNR and CDR2 FQNEAQ (reference sequence). The germline V and J ends were trimmed by 5 bases and 9 bases, with 8 bases remaining between them.

The chain is built from TRBV30 and TRBJ2-3; a possible D gene is TRBD2 (7 bases). The CDR3 loop spans 13 amino acids. Per germline, CDR1 GTSNPN and CDR2 SVGIG (reference sequence). V was shortened by 2 bases and J by 4 bases, with 10 bases between the two germline ends. In DNA, the CDR3 is TGTGCCTGGAGTCGCGGGGGCGCAGATACGCAGTATTTT. It is translated as CAWSRGGADTQYF. The whole variable domain, filled in from reference TRBV30 and TRBJ2-3, reads SQTIHQWPATLVQPVGSPLSLECTVEGTSNPNLYWYRQAAGRGLQLLFYSVGIGQISSEVPQNLSASRPQDRQFILSSKKLLLSDSGFYLCAWSRGGADTQYFGPGTRLTVL.

V gene TRBV30 combines with J gene TRBJ1-1, with D tentatively TRBD1 (6 bases). CDR1 GTSNPN and CDR2 SVGIG come from the germline V gene (reference sequence). The CDR3 loop spans 15 amino acids. Deletions cut 3 bases from V and 0 bases from J, with 14 bases between. The CDR3 is CAWRVPGQLNTEAFF. CDR3 coding DNA: TGTGCCTGGAGAGTCCCGGGACAATTGAACACTGAAGCTTTCTTT.

The V call is TRBV6-5, the J call TRBJ2-7, with TRBD2 matching over 11 bases. From germline, CDR1 is MNHEY and CDR2 SVGAGI. This CDR3 spans 13 amino acids. V shed 10 bases, J shed 5 bases, and the junction held 7 bases outside the gene matches. The CDR3 region is CATLAGGEDEQYF. The CDR3 DNA reads as TGTGCCACCCTAGCGGGAGGAGAGGACGAGCAGTACTTC.

V is TRBV4-1 and J is TRBJ2-5; possibly TRBD1 for D (6 bases). Trimming took off 8 bases at V and 2 bases at J, with 12 bases between the two ends. The CDR3 is 13 amino acids. Germline assignment: CDR1 MGHRA and CDR2 YSYEKL. The CDR3 here is CASRPRGQETQYF. The CDR3 coding sequence is TGCGCCAGCCGCCCAAGGGGGCAAGAGACCCAGTACTTC.